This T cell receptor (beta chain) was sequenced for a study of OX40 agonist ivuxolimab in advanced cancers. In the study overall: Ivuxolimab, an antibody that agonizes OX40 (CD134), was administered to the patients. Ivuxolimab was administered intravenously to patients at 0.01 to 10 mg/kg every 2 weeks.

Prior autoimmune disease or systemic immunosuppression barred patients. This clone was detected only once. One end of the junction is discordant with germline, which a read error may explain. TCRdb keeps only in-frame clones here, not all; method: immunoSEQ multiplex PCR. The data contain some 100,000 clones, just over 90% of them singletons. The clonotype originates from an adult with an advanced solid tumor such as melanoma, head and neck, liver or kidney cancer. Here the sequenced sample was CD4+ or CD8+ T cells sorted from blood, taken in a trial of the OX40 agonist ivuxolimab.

This chain's CDR3 is CASSLLVGAAANF. The CDR3 coding sequence is TGTGCCAGCAGCTTATTAGTTGGGGCAGCGGCAAACTTC. The V and J genes are TRBV7-9 and TRBJ2-7; D is possibly TRBD1 or TRBD2 (5 bases each). Germline CDR1 reads SEHNR; CDR2 reads FQNEAQ (reference sequence). The CDR3 extends over 13 amino acids.